This T cell receptor (beta chain) was sequenced during a study of siplizumab effects on memory and regulatory T cells. Study results and caveats: The alloresponse seemed to draw substantially on naive T cells, which appeared more diverse than memory cells.

The method was immunoSEQ multiplex PCR; TCRdb's version includes in-frame clones alone and lacks a portion of them. The profile covers about 100,000 clones, with more than 90% appearing a single time and roughly 0.15% taken by the ten largest. Germline assignment: CDR1 SGHDT and CDR2 YYEEEE. V shed 2 bases and J 0 bases; nucleotides not matched to a gene: 6. The CDR3 totals 16 residues. In the case of this clone: The antigen is unknown.

The V call is TRBV5-6, the J call TRBJ2-5; TRBD1 aligns across 8 bases. The receptor's source is a human donor in good health. Sequencing used CD4+ T cells sorted from blood. Written as DNA, the CDR3 is TGTGCCAGCAGCTTCGGACAGGGTCGGTACCAAGAGACCCAGTACTTC. This encodes CASSFGQGRYQETQYF.